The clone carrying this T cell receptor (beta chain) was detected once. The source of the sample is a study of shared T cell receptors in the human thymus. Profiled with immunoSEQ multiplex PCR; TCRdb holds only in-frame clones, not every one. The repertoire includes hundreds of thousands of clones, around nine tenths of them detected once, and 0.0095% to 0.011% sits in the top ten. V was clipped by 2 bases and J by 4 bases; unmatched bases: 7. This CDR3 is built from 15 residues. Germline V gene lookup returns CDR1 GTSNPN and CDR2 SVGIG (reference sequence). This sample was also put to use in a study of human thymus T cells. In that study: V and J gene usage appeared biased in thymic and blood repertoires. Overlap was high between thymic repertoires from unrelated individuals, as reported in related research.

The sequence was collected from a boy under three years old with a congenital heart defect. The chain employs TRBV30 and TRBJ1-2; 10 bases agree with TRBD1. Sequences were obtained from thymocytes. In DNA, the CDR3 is TGTGCCTGGAGTACCAGGACAGGGGGAGGCTATGGCTACACCTTC. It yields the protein CAWSTRTGGGYGYTF.